This passage covers 14 T cell receptor beta chains from one sample sequenced in a study of technical replicates of blood from a few donors. The repertoire was sequenced with immunoSEQ multiplex PCR; TCRdb's copy has only in-frame clones and lacks some. The sample records about 97,000 clones, approximately 94% being singletons. The sample consisted of T cells isolated from PBMCs. These receptors originate from a human donor in good health.

The chain couples TRBV11-2 to TRBJ2-7; D is unclear. The CDR3 spans 13 residues. Germline CDR1 SGHAT, CDR2 FQNNGV. The V and J ends lost 3 bases and 3 bases respectively, with 9 bases between them. CDR3 amino acids: CASSFGGNYEQYF. The CDR3 DNA follows: TGTGCCAGCAGCTTCGGTGGTAACTACGAGCAGTACTTC.

This clone was found a few times. The chain employs TRBV30 and TRBJ1-1, with TRBD1 matching 7 bases. V lost 2 bases and J lost 6; bases outside the gene matches: 3. Germline V lookup: CDR1 GTSNPN, CDR2 SVGIG (reference sequence). The CDR3 covers 12 residues. The CDR3 DNA reads TGTGCCTGGAGTAACAGGGGTCCTGAAGCTTTCTTT. It encodes CAWSNRGPEAFF.

The chain employs TRBV15 and TRBJ2-6; the D is unclear. CDR3 size: 13 residues. CDR1 LNHNV and CDR2 YYDKDF come from the germline V gene (reference sequence). The ends were cut back, 10 bases at V and 2 bases at J, with 9 bases in the middle. The CDR3 nucleotides are TGTGCCATCCGGGTCCCTGGGGCCAACGTCCTGACTTTC. Its protein product is CAIRVPGANVLTF.

J is TRBJ2-7 and V is TRBV10-1; TRBD2 matches at 10 bases. CDR1 is WNHNN, CDR2 SYGVQD, per germline (reference sequence). Trimming at V came to 4 bases and at J to 2 bases, leaving 2 bases not matched to a gene. This CDR3 spans 14 amino acids. The CDR3 protein is CASSAAGGTYEQYF. For the CDR3, the DNA is TGCGCCAGCAGTGCAGCGGGAGGGACCTACGAGCAGTACTTC.

The genes are TRBV7-3 and TRBJ2-5; D possibly corresponds to TRBD2 (6 bases). The CDR3 length is 13 residues. CDR1 and CDR2 (germline): SGHTA, FQGTGA. The V gene lost 1 base and the J gene lost 5 bases, with 8 bases spanning the gap. Here the CDR3 reads CASSLIGGETQYF. The CDR3 DNA follows: TGTGCCAGCAGCTTAATTGGGGGGGAGACCCAGTACTTC.

The chain has TRBV6-6 and TRBJ1-5; TRBD1 might be the D (6 bases). V dropped 5 bases and J dropped 3 bases, with 11 bases sitting between them. Germline-derived CDR1 and CDR2 are MNHNY and SVGAGI (reference sequence). The CDR3 sequence is 14 residues long. The CDR3 sequence is CASSPGAPNQPQHF. The CDR3 DNA reads TGTGCCAGCAGTCCAGGGGCCCCCAATCAGCCCCAGCATTTT.

The chain has TRBV15 and TRBJ1-1; D unclear. With 0 bases removed from V and 6 bases from J, the gap between germline ends came to 17 bases. This CDR3 has 16 amino acids. Looked up from germline, CDR1 is LNHNV and CDR2 is YYDKDF (reference sequence). The CDR3 reads CATSRDRGLFVPEAFF. CDR3 in DNA: TGTGCCACCAGCAGAGATCGCGGGCTCTTCGTCCCTGAAGCTTTCTTT.

The chain employs TRBV19 and TRBJ2-4; TRBD2 aligns across 14 bases. Trimming took 9 bases from V and 0 from J; bases not matched to a gene: 10. This CDR3 has 18 amino acids. Germline values: CDR1 LNHDA, CDR2 SQIVND (reference sequence). The CDR3 is CASRLAGGPTLAKNIQYF. The CDR3 DNA reads TGTGCCAGCCGACTAGCGGGAGGGCCCACATTAGCCAAAAACATTCAGTACTTC.

The chain recombines TRBV27 with TRBJ2-3; D gene ambiguous. CDR1 and CDR2 from the germline V gene are MNHEY and SMNVEV (reference sequence). V was trimmed by 1 base and J by 2 bases, leaving 16 bases between them. There are 17 residues in the CDR3. Here the CDR3 DNA reads TGTGCCAGCAGTTTATGGTTTGGCGGAGAGACCACAGATACGCAGTATTTT. Translating gives CASSLWFGGETTDTQYF.

The rearrangement uses TRBV30 and TRBJ2-1; TRBD2 aligns across 10 bases. Germline CDR1 is GTSNPN and CDR2 is SVGIG (reference sequence). This CDR3 is built from 14 residues. The V and J ends lost 5 bases and 8 bases, in that order; junction bases with no gene match: 9. The CDR3 DNA is TGTGCCTGGGGAGCGGGAGGGGTTATCCATGAGCAGTTCTTC. Protein: CAWGAGGVIHEQFF.

The chain recombines TRBV7-9 with TRBJ2-7; 8 bases align to TRBD1. The CDR3 has 14 residues. With 5 bases clipped from V and 3 bases from J, the junction kept 6 bases outside the gene matches. Per the germline V gene, CDR1 is SEHNR and CDR2 is FQNEAQ (reference sequence). The DNA of the CDR3 is TGTGCCAGCAGCCTCCGGGACAGGAGCTACGAGCAGTACTTC. Amino acids: CASSLRDRSYEQYF.

This chain's CDR3 is CASSPRQGAGEKLFF. CDR3 nucleotide sequence: TGTGCCAGCTCACCAAGACAGGGGGCCGGTGAAAAACTGTTTTTT. The V call is TRBV18, the J call TRBJ1-4; 10 bases line up with TRBD1. The germline V gene has CDR1 KGHSH and CDR2 LQKENI. V trimming: 2 bases; J trimming: 7 bases; junction bases outside the gene matches: 4. This CDR3 comprises 15 residues. The full variable domain, in which reference TRBV18 and TRBJ1-4 provide the parts outside the CDR3, is NAGVMQNPRHLVRRRGQEARLRCSPMKGHSHVYWYRQLPEEGLKFMVYLQKENIIDESGMPKERFSAEFPKEGPSILRIQQVVRGDSAAYFCASSPRQGAGEKLFFGSGTQLSVL.

This sequence joins TRBV6-6 and TRBJ1-1; D possibly corresponds to TRBD1 (5 bases). Germline V gene data show CDR1 as MNHNY and CDR2 as SVGAGI (reference sequence). CDR3 length: 14 amino acids. V was shortened by 2 bases and J by 4 bases, with 11 bases between the two germline ends. For the CDR3, the DNA is TGTGCCAGCAGTTACGTATCGGGGGGCACTGAAGCTTTCTTT. This encodes CASSYVSGGTEAFF.

In its sample, this clone was seen once. The chain employs TRBV19 and TRBJ2-7; possible D gene TRBD1, 6 bases. CDR1 is LNHDA, CDR2 SQIVND, per germline (reference sequence). The V gene lost 9 bases and the J gene lost 2 bases, with 14 bases spanning the gap. CDR3 length: 13 amino acids. The CDR3 DNA sequence: TGTGCCAGCCAAAAACAGGGAACCTACGAGCAGTACTTC. It translates to CASQKQGTYEQYF.